One and the same sample provided the 29 T cell receptor beta chains below, sequenced in a study of cytomegalovirus exposure and HLA in healthy donors. PCR employed 60 Vbeta and 13 Jbeta primers. The data were produced by immunoSEQ multiplex PCR, yet TCRdb's version contains in-frame clones alone and is incomplete. The sample includes over 85,000 clones, 81% of them seen just once. Sequencing was performed on PBMCs. The origin of the receptors is a man aged 35-49 years in good health and CMV-seropositive.

This clone was observed once. CDR3 sequence: CASTVNPGLSYEQYF. The CDR3 DNA reads TGTGCCAGCACCGTCAACCCGGGACTAAGCTACGAGCAGTACTTC. The chain is built from TRBV6-1 and TRBJ2-7; TRBD2 matches at 7 bases. This CDR3 region has 15 residues. Germline trimming cut 7 bases from V and 3 bases from J; bases unmatched to any gene: 12. Germline CDR1 MNHNS, CDR2 SASEGT.

The chain is built from TRBV5-4 and TRBJ2-7; the match to TRBD1 covers 12 bases. The CDR3 contains 14 residues. The germline V gene has CDR1 SGHNT and CDR2 YYREEE (reference sequence). V gave up 4 bases and J gave up 7 bases; unmatched junction bases: 6. The CDR3: CASSGGQGAGEQYF. The CDR3 DNA is TGTGCCAGCAGCGGGGGACAGGGGGCAGGGGAGCAGTACTTC.

The chain has TRBV4-2 and TRBJ1-3; no reliable D call. CDR3 length equals 15 residues. V gave up 1 base and J gave up 2 bases, with 9 bases separating them. Germline loops: CDR1 LGHNA, CDR2 YNFKEQ. This chain's CDR3 is CASSQGGLAGNTIYF. The CDR3 coding sequence is TGTGCCAGCAGCCAAGGCGGCCTGGCTGGAAACACCATATATTTT.

This clone has more than one count but fewer than ten. The chain links TRBV4-1 to TRBJ1-2, with 8 bases aligning to TRBD1. The CDR3 consists of 15 residues. With 1 base clipped from V and 6 bases from J, the junction kept 7 bases outside the gene matches. CDR1 and CDR2 (germline): MGHRA, YSYEKL. CDR3: CASSQGTRGPDGYTF. The DNA for the CDR3 is TGCGCCAGCAGCCAAGGCACCAGGGGGCCTGATGGCTACACCTTC.

The rearrangement uses TRBV28 and TRBJ2-7; 7 positions agree with TRBD2. Germline V lookup: CDR1 MDHEN, CDR2 SYDVKM. This CDR3 is built from 10 residues. The CDR3 here is CAAGIGEQYF. DNA for the CDR3: TGTGCAGCGGGGATAGGCGAGCAGTACTTC.

This clone appeared a few times. This chain links TRBV5-1 with TRBJ2-1; the match to TRBD2 covers 14 bases. CDR1 and CDR2 (germline): SGHRS, YFSETQ. The CDR3 loop spans 16 amino acids. V was pared by 4 bases and J by 12 bases, with 12 bases of the junction left unmatched. The CDR3 reads CASSRGLAGAETGQFF. The CDR3 DNA reads TGCGCCAGCAGCCGGGGACTAGCGGGAGCAGAGACAGGGCAGTTCTTC.

The chain links TRBV7-9 to TRBJ2-1; 10 bases agree with TRBD2. The J segment lost 5 bases and the V segment lost 2 bases, leaving 12 bases of the junction unmatched. CDR1 is SEHNR and CDR2 is FQNEAQ in the germline V gene (reference sequence). The CDR3 sequence is 18 residues long. CDR3 DNA: TGTGCCAGCAGCTTAAGGCTAGCGGGGGACCTAGCGGACAATGAGCAGTTCTTC. Amino acids: CASSLRLAGDLADNEQFF.

In its sample, this clone was seen a few times. The CDR3 protein is CASKTGSYEQYF. CDR3 coding DNA: TGCGCCAGCAAAACGGGGTCCTACGAGCAGTACTTC. V is TRBV10-2 and J is TRBJ2-7; possible D gene TRBD2, 5 bases. CDR3 length: 12 residues. Germline V gives CDR1 WSHSY, CDR2 SAAADI. The V end was cut by 7 bases, the J end by 1 base, with 8 bases between.

V gene TRBV27 combines with J gene TRBJ1-3, with a weak D call TRBD1 (5 bases). The V gene lost 4 bases and the J gene lost 4 bases, with 14 bases spanning the gap. Germline V gene lookup returns CDR1 MNHEY and CDR2 SMNVEV (reference sequence). This CDR3 has 15 amino acids. The CDR3 region is CASSWSGIGGNTIYF. The CDR3 region has the DNA TGTGCCAGCAGTTGGTCAGGGATCGGCGGAAACACCATATATTTT.

The chain employs TRBV11-2 and TRBJ1-1, with D perhaps matching TRBD1 (5 bases). V lost 2 bases, J lost 2 bases, and 12 bases lay in between. CDR3 length: 15 amino acids. Germline CDR1 SGHAT, CDR2 FQNNGV. The CDR3 DNA reads TGTGCCAGCAGCTTACGACCGGGGGATAACACTGAAGCTTTCTTT. Translated, it gives CASSLRPGDNTEAFF.

The J gene is TRBJ1-5, the V gene TRBV30; possibly TRBD1 for D (5 bases). Germline V lookup: CDR1 GTSNPN, CDR2 SVGIG (reference sequence). V lost 5 bases and J lost 7, with 18 bases in between. CDR3 size: 14 residues. Written as DNA, the CDR3 is TGTGCCTGGGGGCTGGGGGGATTAGACCAGCCCCAGCATTTT. It is translated as CAWGLGGLDQPQHF.

The chain couples TRBV5-4 to TRBJ2-2, with 12 bases matching TRBD2. J gave up 4 bases and V 5 bases, and 18 bases lay outside the gene matches. The CDR3 has 20 residues. Germline V gene lookup returns CDR1 SGHNT and CDR2 YYREEE (reference sequence). The CDR3 DNA reads as TGTGCCAGCAGTCTTCCTCCGGGACTAGCGGGCCTTCGAGGCACCGGGGAGCTGTTTTTT. It yields the protein CASSLPPGLAGLRGTGELFF. Together with reference TRBV5-4 and TRBJ2-2, the CDR3 gives the full variable domain: ETGVTQSPTHLIKTRGQQVTLRCSSQSGHNTVSWYQQALGQGPQFIFQYYREEENGRGNFPPRFSGLQFPNYSSELNVNALELDDSALYLCASSLPPGLAGLRGTGELFFGEGSRLTVL.

This clone has just a few counts. This CDR3 is also generated by other DNA sequences in the sample. The chain carries TRBV5-1 and TRBJ1-1; D unresolved. The CDR3 has 14 residues. The V and J ends lost 0 bases and 4 bases respectively, with 10 bases between them. The germline V gene has CDR1 SGHRS and CDR2 YFSETQ. The CDR3 nucleotides are TGCGCCAGCAGCTTGGACCGGGTGGGCACTGAAGCTTTCTTT. This translates into CASSLDRVGTEAFF.

The V and J genes are TRBV7-9 and TRBJ1-1, with D possibly matching TRBD1 (5 bases). Germline assignment: CDR1 SEHNR and CDR2 FQNEAQ (reference sequence). This CDR3 contains 15 residues. Trimming took 5 bases from V and 3 from J, leaving 16 bases between them. CDR3 DNA: TGTGCCAGCAGCCGTGAGGAGTCAGGGCACACTGAAGCTTTCTTT. It codes for CASSREESGHTEAFF.

V usage is TRBV5-1 and J usage is TRBJ2-1; 13 positions match TRBD2. Trimming cost V 1 base and J 8 bases; bases outside gene matches: 6. The V gene's germline CDR1 is SGHRS and CDR2 YFSETQ. The CDR3 length is 16 residues. CDR3: CASSLRGLAGNDEQFF. The CDR3 DNA reads as TGCGCCAGCAGCTTGAGGGGACTAGCGGGGAACGATGAGCAGTTCTTC.

The chain has TRBV7-3 and TRBJ2-7, with 9 bases that match TRBD1. CDR1 and CDR2 from the germline V gene are SGHTA and FQGTGA. The CDR3 runs to 14 residues. V gave up 4 bases and J gave up 2 bases; unmatched junction bases: 3. The CDR3 nucleotides read TGTGCCAGCAGCTCCGGGACAGGGACCTACGAGCAGTACTTC. Translating gives CASSSGTGTYEQYF.

This chain connects TRBV5-6 to TRBJ2-5; weak D call: TRBD2 (6 bases). V was cut by 0 bases and J by 5 bases, with 8 bases left in between. CDR3 size: 13 residues. CDR1 is SGHDT and CDR2 is YYEEEE in the germline V gene. The CDR3 protein is CASSLDRGETQYF. The CDR3 nucleotides are TGTGCCAGCAGCTTGGACCGGGGGGAGACCCAGTACTTC.

This clone was counted a single time. J is TRBJ2-1 and V is TRBV5-6; tentatively, D is TRBD1 (6 bases). In germline, CDR1 is SGHDT, CDR2 YYEEEE. V lost 1 base and J 7 bases, leaving 15 bases between the germline ends. This CDR3 contains 15 residues. DNA for the CDR3: TGTGCCAGCAGCTTGCGGCGGACAGCCTCTAATGAGCAGTTCTTC. Its translation is CASSLRRTASNEQFF.

The chain joins TRBV19 to TRBJ1-5, with a weak D call TRBD1 (5 bases). Trimming cost V 7 bases and J 0 bases, with 19 bases left between them. Germline V CDR1 and CDR2: LNHDA, SQIVND (reference sequence). The CDR3 loop spans 17 amino acids. CDR3 sequence: CASTLAVGGYSNQPQHF. For the CDR3, the DNA is TGTGCCAGTACCCTAGCGGTCGGGGGATATAGCAATCAGCCCCAGCATTTT.

V gene TRBV10-2 combines with J gene TRBJ2-7; 7 bases line up with TRBD2. The V gene's germline CDR1 is WSHSY and CDR2 SAAADI. The V and J ends lost 3 bases and 2 bases, in that order; junction bases with no gene match: 7. The CDR3 has 15 residues. The CDR3 nucleotides are TGCGCCAGCAGTGATGGGGGACTACAGACCTACGAGCAGTACTTC. Encoded protein: CASSDGGLQTYEQYF.

The chain has TRBV6-5 and TRBJ1-4, with D unclear. CDR1 is MNHEY and CDR2 is SVGAGI in the germline V gene. This CDR3 is built from 15 residues. Deletions cut 0 bases from V and 3 bases from J, with 8 bases between. In DNA, the CDR3 is TGTGCCAGCAGTTACTCCAGTCGGGCTAATGAAAAACTGTTTTTT. This sequence encodes CASSYSSRANEKLFF.

This clone was observed a single time. This rearrangement joins TRBV15 to TRBJ2-3, with a weak D call TRBD2 (7 bases). The germline gives CDR1 LNHNV, CDR2 YYDKDF (reference sequence). V was cut by 4 bases and J by 0 bases, with 11 bases left in between. The CDR3 runs to 15 residues. CDR3 nucleotide sequence: TGTGCCACCAGCATACAGGGACTAAGCACAGATACGCAGTATTTT. Encoded protein: CATSIQGLSTDTQYF.

The rearrangement uses TRBV19 and TRBJ2-2, with a tentative D call TRBD2 (6 bases). Germline lookup yields CDR1 LNHDA and CDR2 SQIVND (reference sequence). This CDR3 comprises 15 residues. With 3 bases removed from V and 3 bases from J, the gap between germline ends came to 11 bases. The CDR3 nucleotides are TGTGCCAGTAGTATTAGAGGGACTTACACCGGGGAGCTGTTTTTT. Translating gives CASSIRGTYTGELFF.

V is TRBV5-4 and J is TRBJ2-2; D possibly corresponds to TRBD2 (6 bases). The CDR3 totals 15 residues. V was trimmed by 4 bases and J by 4 bases, leaving 14 bases between them. Germline CDR1 reads SGHNT; CDR2 reads YYREEE (reference sequence). The CDR3 DNA sequence: TGTGCCAGCAGCGGACCTGGACTACTCACCGGGGAGCTGTTTTTT. Protein: CASSGPGLLTGELFF. Drawing the rest from reference TRBV5-4 and TRBJ2-2, the complete variable domain is ETGVTQSPTHLIKTRGQQVTLRCSSQSGHNTVSWYQQALGQGPQFIFQYYREEENGRGNFPPRFSGLQFPNYSSELNVNALELDDSALYLCASSGPGLLTGELFFGEGSRLTVL.

This clone was seen once. The rearrangement joins TRBV5-1 to TRBJ2-7; D not certain. The CDR3 length is 18 residues. Germline V gene lookup returns CDR1 SGHRS and CDR2 YFSETQ. V was shortened by 4 bases and J by 0 bases, with 23 bases between the two germline ends. The CDR3 DNA follows: TGCGCCAGCAGCCCTGGCCCGTCTGGCTCTTACAACTCCTACGAGCAGTACTTC. Its protein product is CASSPGPSGSYNSYEQYF.

To note about this clone: A junction boundary mismatches the germline segment, possibly from a read error. The chain joins TRBV7-9 to TRBJ2-7, with TRBD2 as a possible D gene (6 bases). The CDR3 covers 14 residues. CDR1 SEHNR and CDR2 FQNEAQ come from the germline V gene (reference sequence). CDR3 sequence: CARSLEGSGGEQYF. In DNA form, the CDR3 reads TGTGCCCGCAGCTTAGAGGGTAGCGGCGGTGAGCAGTACTTC.

The chain uses TRBV11-2 and TRBJ2-5, with D possibly TRBD1 on 6 matching bases. Trimming took 5 bases from V and 5 from J, leaving 21 bases between them. Germline V lookup: CDR1 SGHAT, CDR2 FQNNGV. This CDR3 is built from 16 residues. CDR3 in amino acids: CASSRLPGHLGETQYF. Here the CDR3 DNA reads TGTGCCAGCAGCCGCCTCCCGGGACACCTCGGGGAGACCCAGTACTTC.

The rearrangement links TRBV6-5 to TRBJ2-6; no firm D call. Germline CDR1 reads MNHEY; CDR2 reads SVGAGI. V gave up 0 bases and J gave up 4 bases, with 7 bases separating them. The CDR3 runs 15 residues. The CDR3 coding sequence is TGTGCCAGCAGTTACTCGACTGTGGGGGCCAACGTCCTGACTTTC. It yields the protein CASSYSTVGANVLTF.

The gene calls are TRBV5-4 and TRBJ2-5; D gene ambiguous. Per the germline V gene, CDR1 is SGHNT and CDR2 is YYREEE (reference sequence). V lost 4 bases, J lost 3 bases, and 13 bases lay in between. The CDR3 runs to 14 residues. The CDR3 sequence: CASSAASVKETQYF. DNA of the CDR3: TGTGCCAGCAGCGCGGCGTCGGTGAAAGAGACCCAGTACTTC.